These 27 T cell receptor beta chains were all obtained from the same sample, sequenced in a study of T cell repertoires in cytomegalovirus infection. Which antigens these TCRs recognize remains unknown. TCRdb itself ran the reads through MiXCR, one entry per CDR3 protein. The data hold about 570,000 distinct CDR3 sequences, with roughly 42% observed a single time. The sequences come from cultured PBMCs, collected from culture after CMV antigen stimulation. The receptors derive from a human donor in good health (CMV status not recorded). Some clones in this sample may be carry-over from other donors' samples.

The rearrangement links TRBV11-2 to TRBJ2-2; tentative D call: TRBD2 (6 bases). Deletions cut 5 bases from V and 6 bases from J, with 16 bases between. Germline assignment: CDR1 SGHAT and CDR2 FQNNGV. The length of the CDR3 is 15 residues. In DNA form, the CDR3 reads TGTGCCAGCAGCCTCGAGGAGGGAGTGGCCGGGGAGCTGTTTTTT. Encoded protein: CASSLEEGVAGELFF.

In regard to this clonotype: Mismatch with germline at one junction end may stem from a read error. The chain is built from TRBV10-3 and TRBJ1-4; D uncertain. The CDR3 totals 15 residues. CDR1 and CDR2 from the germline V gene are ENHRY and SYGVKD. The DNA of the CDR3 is TGTGTCATCAGTGAGTCTGGCAGATATAATGAAAAACTGTTTTTT. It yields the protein CVISESGRYNEKLFF.

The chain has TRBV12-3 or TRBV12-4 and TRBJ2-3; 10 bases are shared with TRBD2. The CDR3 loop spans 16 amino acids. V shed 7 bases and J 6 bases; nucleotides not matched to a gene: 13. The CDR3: CASNPAGGPSSDTQYF. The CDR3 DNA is TGTGCCAGCAATCCAGCGGGGGGGCCTTCATCGGATACGCAGTATTTT.

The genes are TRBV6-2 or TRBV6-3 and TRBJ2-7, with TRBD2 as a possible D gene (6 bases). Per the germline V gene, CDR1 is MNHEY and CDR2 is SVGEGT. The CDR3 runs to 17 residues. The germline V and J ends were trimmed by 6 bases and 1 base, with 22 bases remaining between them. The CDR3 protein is CASRPSGPRGRSYEQYF. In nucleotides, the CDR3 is TGTGCCAGCAGACCCAGCGGGCCGCGAGGAAGGTCCTACGAGCAGTACTTC.

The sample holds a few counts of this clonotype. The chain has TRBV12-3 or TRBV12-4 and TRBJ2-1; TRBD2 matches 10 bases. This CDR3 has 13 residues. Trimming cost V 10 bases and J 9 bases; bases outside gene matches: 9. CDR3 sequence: CATAPLAGVEQFF. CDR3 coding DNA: TGTGCCACCGCTCCGCTAGCGGGGGTTGAGCAGTTCTTC.

CDR3 sequence reads: CASSPGWGGDHEQYF. In nucleotides, the CDR3 is TGTGCCAGCAGCCCCGGGTGGGGGGGGGACCACGAGCAGTACTTC. The chain is built from TRBV7-2 and TRBJ2-7, with 7 bases lining up with TRBD2. There are 15 residues in the CDR3. Germline loops: CDR1 SGHTA, CDR2 FQGNSA. The trim removed 5 bases at V and 5 bases at J, leaving 12 bases unmatched.

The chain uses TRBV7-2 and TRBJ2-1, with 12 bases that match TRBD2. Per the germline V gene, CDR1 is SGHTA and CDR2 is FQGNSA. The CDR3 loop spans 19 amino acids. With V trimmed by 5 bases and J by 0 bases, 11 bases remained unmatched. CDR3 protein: CASSGLLAGGPTSYNEQFF. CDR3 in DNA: TGTGCCAGCAGCGGATTACTAGCGGGGGGCCCTACCTCCTACAATGAGCAGTTCTTC.

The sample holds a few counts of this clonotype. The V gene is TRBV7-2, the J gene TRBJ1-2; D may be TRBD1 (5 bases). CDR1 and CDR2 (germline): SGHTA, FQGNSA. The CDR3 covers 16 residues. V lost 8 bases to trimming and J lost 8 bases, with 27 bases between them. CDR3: CASASVFGTEPLGYTF. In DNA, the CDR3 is TGTGCCAGCGCCTCCGTCTTTGGGACGGAGCCATTAGGCTACACCTTC.

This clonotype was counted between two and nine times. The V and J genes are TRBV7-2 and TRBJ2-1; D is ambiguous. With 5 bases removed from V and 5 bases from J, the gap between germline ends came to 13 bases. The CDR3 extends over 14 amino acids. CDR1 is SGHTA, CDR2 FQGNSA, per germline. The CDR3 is CASSPLRTNNEQFF. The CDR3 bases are TGTGCCAGCAGCCCACTTAGGACGAACAATGAGCAGTTCTTC. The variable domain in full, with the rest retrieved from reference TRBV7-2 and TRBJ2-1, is GAGVSQSPSNKVTEKGKDVELRCDPISGHTALYWYRQSLGQGLEFLIYFQGNSAPDKSGLPSDRFSAERTGGSVSTLTIQRTQQEDSAVYLCASSPLRTNNEQFFGPGTRLTVL.

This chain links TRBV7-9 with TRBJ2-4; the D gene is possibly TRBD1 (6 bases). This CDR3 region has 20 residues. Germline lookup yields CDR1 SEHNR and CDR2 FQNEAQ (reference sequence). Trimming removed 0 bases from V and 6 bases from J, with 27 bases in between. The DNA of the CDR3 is TGTGCCAGCAGCTTAGCGCTCATAGGGACAAGCCCAGAGGGTGCAAACATTCAGTACTTC. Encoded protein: CASSLALIGTSPEGANIQYF.

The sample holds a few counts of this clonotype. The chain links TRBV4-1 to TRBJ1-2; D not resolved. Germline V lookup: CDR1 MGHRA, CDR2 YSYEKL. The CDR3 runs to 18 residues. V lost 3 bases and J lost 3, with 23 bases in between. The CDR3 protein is CASSHPAPIKKRDYGYTF. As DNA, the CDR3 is TGCGCCAGCAGCCACCCGGCCCCTATTAAGAAGAGGGACTATGGCTACACCTTC.

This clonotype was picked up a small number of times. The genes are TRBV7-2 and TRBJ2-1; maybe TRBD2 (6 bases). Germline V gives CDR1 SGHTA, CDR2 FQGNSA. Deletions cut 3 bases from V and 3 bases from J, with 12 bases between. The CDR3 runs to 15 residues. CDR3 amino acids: CASSFPPAGYNEQFF. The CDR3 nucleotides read TGTGCCAGCAGCTTCCCCCCAGCGGGCTACAATGAGCAGTTCTTC.

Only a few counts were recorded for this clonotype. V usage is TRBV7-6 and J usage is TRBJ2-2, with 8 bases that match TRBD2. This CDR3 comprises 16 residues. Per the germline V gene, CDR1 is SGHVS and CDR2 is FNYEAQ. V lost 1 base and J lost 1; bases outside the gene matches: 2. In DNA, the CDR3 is TGTGCCAGCAGCTTAGGAAGCGGGAGGAACACCGGGGAGCTGTTTTTT. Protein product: CASSLGSGRNTGELFF. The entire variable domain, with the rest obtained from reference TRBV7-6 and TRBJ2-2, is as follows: GAGVSQSPRYKVTKRGQDVALRCDPISGHVSLYWYRQALGQGPEFLTYFNYEAQQDKSGLPNDRFSAERPEGSISTLTIQRTEQRDSAMYRCASSLGSGRNTGELFFGEGSRLTVL.

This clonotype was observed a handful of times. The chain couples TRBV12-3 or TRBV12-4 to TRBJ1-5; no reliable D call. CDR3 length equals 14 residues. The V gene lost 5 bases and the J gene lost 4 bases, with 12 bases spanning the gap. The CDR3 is CASSDPGLNQPQHF. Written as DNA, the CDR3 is TGTGCCAGCAGTGACCCGGGCTTGAATCAGCCCCAGCATTTT.

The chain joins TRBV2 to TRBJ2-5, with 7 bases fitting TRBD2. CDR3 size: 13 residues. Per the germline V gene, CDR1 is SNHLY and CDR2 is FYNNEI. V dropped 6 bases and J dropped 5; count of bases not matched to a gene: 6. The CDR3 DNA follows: TGTGCCAGCAGCGAACTAGCGCAGGAGACCCAGTACTTC. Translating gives CASSELAQETQYF.

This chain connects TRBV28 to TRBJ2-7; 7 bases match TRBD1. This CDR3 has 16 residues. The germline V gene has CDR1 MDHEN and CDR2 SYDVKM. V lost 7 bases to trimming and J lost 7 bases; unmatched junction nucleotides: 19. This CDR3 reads CASKSPHRGLPEEQYF. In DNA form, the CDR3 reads TGTGCCAGCAAGTCCCCGCACAGGGGCCTACCGGAAGAGCAGTACTTC.

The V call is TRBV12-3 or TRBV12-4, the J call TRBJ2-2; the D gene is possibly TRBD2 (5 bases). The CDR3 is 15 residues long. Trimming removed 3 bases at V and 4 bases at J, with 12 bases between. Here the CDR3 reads CASSFLAAGTGELFF. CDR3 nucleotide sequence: TGTGCCAGCAGTTTCTTGGCCGCGGGCACCGGGGAGCTGTTTTTT.

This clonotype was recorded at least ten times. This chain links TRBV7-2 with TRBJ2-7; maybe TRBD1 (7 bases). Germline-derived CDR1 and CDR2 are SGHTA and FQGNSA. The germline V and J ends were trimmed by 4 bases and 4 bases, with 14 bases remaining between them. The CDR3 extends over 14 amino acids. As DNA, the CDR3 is TGTGCCAGCAGCTACGCCGCAGGGGGGTACGAGCAGTACTTC. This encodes CASSYAAGGYEQYF. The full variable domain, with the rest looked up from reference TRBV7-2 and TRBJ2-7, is GAGVSQSPSNKVTEKGKDVELRCDPISGHTALYWYRQSLGQGLEFLIYFQGNSAPDKSGLPSDRFSAERTGGSVSTLTIQRTQQEDSAVYLCASSYAAGGYEQYFGPGTRLTVT.

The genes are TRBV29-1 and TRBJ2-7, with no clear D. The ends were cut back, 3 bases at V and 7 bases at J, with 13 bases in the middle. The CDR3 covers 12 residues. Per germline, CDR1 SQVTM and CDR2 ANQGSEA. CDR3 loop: CSVEAALREQYF. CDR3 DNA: TGCAGCGTTGAGGCCGCACTCCGGGAGCAGTACTTC.

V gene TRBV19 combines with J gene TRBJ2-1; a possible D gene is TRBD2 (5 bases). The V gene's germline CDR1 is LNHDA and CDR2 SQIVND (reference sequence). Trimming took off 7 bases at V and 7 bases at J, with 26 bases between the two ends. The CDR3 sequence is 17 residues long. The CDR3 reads CASTLRGTRGASNEQFF. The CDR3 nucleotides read TGTGCCAGTACCCTCCGGGGAACCAGAGGAGCTAGTAATGAGCAGTTCTTC.

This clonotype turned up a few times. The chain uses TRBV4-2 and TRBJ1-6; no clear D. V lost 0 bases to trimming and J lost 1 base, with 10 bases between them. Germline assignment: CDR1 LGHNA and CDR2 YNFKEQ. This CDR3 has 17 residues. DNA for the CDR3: TGTGCCAGCAGCCAAGATCAATCAGGATCCTATAATTCACCCCTCCACTTT. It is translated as CASSQDQSGSYNSPLHF.

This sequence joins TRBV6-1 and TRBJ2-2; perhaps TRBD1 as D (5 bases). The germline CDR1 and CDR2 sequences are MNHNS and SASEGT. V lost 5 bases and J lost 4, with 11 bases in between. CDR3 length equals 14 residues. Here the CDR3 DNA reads TGTGCCAGCAGTCTTGCAGGGTTCACCGGGGAGCTGTTTTTT. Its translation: CASSLAGFTGELFF.

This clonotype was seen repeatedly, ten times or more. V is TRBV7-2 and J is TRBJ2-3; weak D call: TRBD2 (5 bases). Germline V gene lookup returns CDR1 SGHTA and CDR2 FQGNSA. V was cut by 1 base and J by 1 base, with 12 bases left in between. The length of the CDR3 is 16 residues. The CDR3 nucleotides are TGTGCCAGCAGCTTAGGAGGGCCGGGTGGCACAGATACGCAGTATTTT. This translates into CASSLGGPGGTDTQYF.

The CDR3 loop reads CASSLNLQGNTDTQYF. CDR3 DNA sequence: TGTGCCAGCAGCTTGAATCTACAGGGAAACACAGATACGCAGTATTTT. This chain connects TRBV11-2 to TRBJ2-3, with a possible D match to TRBD1 (6 bases). Trimming left V 3 bases short and J 2 bases short, with 15 bases between. CDR3 length: 16 residues. Germline loops: CDR1 SGHAT, CDR2 FQNNGV.

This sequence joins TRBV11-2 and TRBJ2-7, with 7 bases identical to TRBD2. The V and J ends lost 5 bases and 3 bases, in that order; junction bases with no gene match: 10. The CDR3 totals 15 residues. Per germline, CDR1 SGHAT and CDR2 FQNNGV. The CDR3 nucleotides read TGTGCCAGCAGCGCTCACCTAGCGGTGGGCTACGAGCAGTACTTC. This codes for CASSAHLAVGYEQYF.

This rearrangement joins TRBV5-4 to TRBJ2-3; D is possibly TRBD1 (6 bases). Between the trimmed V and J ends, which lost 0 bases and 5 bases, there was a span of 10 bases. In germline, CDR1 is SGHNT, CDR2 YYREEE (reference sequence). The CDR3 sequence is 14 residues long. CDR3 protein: CASSLGPGEDTQYF. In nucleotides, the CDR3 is TGTGCCAGCAGCTTGGGACCAGGGGAAGATACGCAGTATTTT.

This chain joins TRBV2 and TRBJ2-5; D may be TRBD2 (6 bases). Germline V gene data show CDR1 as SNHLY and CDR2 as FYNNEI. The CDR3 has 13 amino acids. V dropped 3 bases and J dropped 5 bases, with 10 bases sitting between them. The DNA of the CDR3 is TGTGCCAGCAGTGACCGGGGACTGGAGACCCAGTACTTC. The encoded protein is CASSDRGLETQYF.